The TCR beta chain under discussion was sequenced for a study of identical twins. Whole-study findings and limits: Within cord blood, abundant beta clonotypes carried fewer insertions, but memory repertoires showed no such trend. Low generation probability was overrepresented in out-of-frame alpha sequences shared by twins.

The ends were cut back, 4 bases at V and 3 bases at J, with 16 bases in the middle. The CDR3 has 15 residues. Germline V gene data show CDR1 as MNHEY and CDR2 as SVGAGI. This clonotype was counted a few times. Its target is not known. Template switching added a universal primer binding site, and final cDNA carried unique molecular identifiers. TCRdb re-called the 5' RACE reads with MiXCR, one entry per CDR3 protein. The data hold some 320,000 distinct CDR3 sequences, with 10% to 15% observed a single time. The sample also formed part of further work on yellow fever vaccine responses in identical twins.

The TCR comes from a woman younger than 35 in good health. The specimen sequenced was CD8+ T cells sorted from blood. V usage is TRBV6-5 and J usage is TRBJ2-7; TRBD1 or TRBD2 may be the D gene (5 bases each). The CDR3 loop reads CASSSKWDGDYEQYF. The CDR3 nucleotides are TGTGCCAGCAGTTCGAAGTGGGACGGGGACTACGAGCAGTACTTC.